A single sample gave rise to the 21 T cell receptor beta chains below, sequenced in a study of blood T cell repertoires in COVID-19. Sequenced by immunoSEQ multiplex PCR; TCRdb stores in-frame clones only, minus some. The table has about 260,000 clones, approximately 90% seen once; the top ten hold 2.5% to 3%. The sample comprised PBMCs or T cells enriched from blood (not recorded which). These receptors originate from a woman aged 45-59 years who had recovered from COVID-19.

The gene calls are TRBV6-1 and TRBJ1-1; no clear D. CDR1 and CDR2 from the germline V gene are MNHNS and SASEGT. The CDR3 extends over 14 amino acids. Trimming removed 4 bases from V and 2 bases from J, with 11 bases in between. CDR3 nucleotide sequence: TGTGCCAGCAGTGCTAGAGAGGGTAACACTGAAGCTTTCTTT. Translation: CASSAREGNTEAFF.

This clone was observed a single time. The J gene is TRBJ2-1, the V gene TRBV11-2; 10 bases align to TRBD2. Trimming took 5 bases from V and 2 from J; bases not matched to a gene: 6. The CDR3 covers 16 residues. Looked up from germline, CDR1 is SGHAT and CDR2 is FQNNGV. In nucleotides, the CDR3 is TGTGCCAGCAGCCCCTGGACTAGCGGCCCCTACAATGAGCAGTTCTTC. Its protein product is CASSPWTSGPYNEQFF.

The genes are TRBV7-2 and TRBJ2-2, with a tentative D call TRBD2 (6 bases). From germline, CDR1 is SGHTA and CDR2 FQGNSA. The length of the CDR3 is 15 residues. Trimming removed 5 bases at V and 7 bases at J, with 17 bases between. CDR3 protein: CASSISRPGVGELFF. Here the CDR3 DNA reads TGTGCCAGCAGCATAAGCCGGCCGGGGGTCGGGGAGCTGTTTTTT. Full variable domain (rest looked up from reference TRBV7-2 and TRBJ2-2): GAGVSQSPSNKVTEKGKDVELRCDPISGHTALYWYRQSLGQGLEFLIYFQGNSAPDKSGLPSDRFSAERTGGSVSTLTIQRTQQEDSAVYLCASSISRPGVGELFFGEGSRLTVL.

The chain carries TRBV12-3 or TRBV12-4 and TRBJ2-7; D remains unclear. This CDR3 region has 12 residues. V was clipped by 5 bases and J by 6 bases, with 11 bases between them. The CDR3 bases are TGTGCCAGCAGTGCACAGACGAGCGAGCAGTACTTC. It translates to CASSAQTSEQYF.

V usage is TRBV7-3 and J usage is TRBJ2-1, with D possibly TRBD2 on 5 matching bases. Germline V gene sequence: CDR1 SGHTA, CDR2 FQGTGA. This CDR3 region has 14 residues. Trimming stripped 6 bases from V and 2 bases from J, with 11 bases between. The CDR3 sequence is CASSPGMTYNEQFF. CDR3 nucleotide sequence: TGTGCCAGCAGTCCGGGAATGACCTACAATGAGCAGTTCTTC.

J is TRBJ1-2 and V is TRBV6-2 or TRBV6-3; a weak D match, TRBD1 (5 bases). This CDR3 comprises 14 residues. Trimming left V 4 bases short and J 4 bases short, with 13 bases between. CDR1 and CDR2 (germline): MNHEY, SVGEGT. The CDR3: CASSSPTVLYGYTF. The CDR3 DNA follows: TGTGCCAGCAGTTCCCCGACAGTACTCTATGGCTACACCTTC.

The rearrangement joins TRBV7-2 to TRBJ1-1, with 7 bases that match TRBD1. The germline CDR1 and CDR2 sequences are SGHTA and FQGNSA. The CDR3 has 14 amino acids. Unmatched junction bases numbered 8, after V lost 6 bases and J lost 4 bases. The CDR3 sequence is CASSQWTGFTEAFF. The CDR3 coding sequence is TGTGCCAGCAGTCAGTGGACAGGATTCACTGAAGCTTTCTTT.

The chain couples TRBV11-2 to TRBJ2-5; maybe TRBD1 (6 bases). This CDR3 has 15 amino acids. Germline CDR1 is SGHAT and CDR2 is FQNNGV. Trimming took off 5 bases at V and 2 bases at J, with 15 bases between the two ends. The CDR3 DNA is TGTGCCAGCAGCAAAACCTTGACAGGACAAGAGACCCAGTACTTC. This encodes CASSKTLTGQETQYF.

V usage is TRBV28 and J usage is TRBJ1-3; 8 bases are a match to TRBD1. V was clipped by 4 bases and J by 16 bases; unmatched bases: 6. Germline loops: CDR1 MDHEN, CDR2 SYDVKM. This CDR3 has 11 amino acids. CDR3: CASSSRDRSYF. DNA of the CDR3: TGTGCCAGCAGTTCCCGGGACAGGTCGTATTTT.

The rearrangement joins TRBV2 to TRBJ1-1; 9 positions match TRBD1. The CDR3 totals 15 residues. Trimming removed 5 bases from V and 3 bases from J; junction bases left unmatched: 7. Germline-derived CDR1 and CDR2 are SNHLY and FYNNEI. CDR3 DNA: TGTGCCAGCAGTTCTACTGGACAGGGGCACACTGAAGCTTTCTTT. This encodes CASSSTGQGHTEAFF.

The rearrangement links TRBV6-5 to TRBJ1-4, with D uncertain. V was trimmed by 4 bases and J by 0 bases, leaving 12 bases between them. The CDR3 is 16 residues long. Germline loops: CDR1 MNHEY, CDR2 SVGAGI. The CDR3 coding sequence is TGTGCCAGCAGTTTATTGGGCGCCGCAACTAATGAAAAACTGTTTTTT. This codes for CASSLLGAATNEKLFF.

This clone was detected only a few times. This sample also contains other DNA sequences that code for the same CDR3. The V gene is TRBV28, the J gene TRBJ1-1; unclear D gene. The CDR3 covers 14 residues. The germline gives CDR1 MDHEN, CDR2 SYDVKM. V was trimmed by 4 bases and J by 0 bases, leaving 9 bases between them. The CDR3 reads CASSSDGMNTEAFF. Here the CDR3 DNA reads TGTGCCAGCAGTTCGGACGGGATGAACACTGAAGCTTTCTTT.

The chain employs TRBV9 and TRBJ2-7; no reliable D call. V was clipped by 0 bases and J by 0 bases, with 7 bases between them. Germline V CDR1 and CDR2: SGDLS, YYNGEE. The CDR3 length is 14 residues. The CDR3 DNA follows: TGTGCCAGCAGCGTAGAGGCTAGCTCCTACGAGCAGTACTTC. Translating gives CASSVEASSYEQYF.

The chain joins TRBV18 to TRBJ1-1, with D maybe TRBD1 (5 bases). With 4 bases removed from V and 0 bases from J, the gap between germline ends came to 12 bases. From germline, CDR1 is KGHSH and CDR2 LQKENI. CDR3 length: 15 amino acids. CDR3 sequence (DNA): TGTGCCAGCTCACTCCAATCAGGGCTGAACACTGAAGCTTTCTTT. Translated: CASSLQSGLNTEAFF.

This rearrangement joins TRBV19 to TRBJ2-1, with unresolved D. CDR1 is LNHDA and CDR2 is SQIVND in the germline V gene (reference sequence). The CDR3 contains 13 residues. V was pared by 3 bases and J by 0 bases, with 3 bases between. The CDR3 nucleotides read TGTGCCAGTAGTATTAACTCCTACAATGAGCAGTTCTTC. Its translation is CASSINSYNEQFF.

The CDR3: CASSETPGEETQYF. The CDR3 DNA sequence: TGTGCCAGCAGCGAGACGCCGGGAGAAGAGACCCAGTACTTC. The gene calls are TRBV7-8 and TRBJ2-5, with D possibly matching TRBD2 (6 bases). Germline lookup yields CDR1 SGHVS and CDR2 FQNEAQ. The V gene lost 5 bases and the J gene lost 3 bases, with 13 bases spanning the gap. CDR3 length equals 14 residues.

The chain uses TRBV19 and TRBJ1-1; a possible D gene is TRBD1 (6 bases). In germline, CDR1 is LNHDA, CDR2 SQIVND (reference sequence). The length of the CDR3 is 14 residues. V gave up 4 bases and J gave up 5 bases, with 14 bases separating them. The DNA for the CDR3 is TGTGCCAGTAGTAACCCCGGACAGACAACTGAAGCTTTCTTT. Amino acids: CASSNPGQTTEAFF.

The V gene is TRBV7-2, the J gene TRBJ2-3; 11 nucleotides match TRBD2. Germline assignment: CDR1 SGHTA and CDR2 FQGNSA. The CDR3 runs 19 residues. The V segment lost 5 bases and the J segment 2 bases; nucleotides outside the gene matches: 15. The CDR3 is CASSKASSGRMGITDTQYF. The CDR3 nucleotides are TGTGCCAGCAGCAAAGCCTCTAGCGGGAGGATGGGAATCACAGATACGCAGTATTTT.

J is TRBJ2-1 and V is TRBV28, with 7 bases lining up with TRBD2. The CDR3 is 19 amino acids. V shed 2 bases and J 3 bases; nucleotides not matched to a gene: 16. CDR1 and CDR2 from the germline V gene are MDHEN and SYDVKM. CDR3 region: CASSLTWLRGRLFYNEQFF. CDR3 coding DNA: TGTGCCAGCAGTTTAACTTGGCTCCGCGGGAGACTATTCTACAATGAGCAGTTCTTC. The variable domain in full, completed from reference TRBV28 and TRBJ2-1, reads DVKVTQSSRYLVKRTGEKVFLECVQDMDHENMFWYRQDPGLGLRLIYFSYDVKMKEKGDIPEGYSVSREKKERFSLILESASTNQTSMYLCASSLTWLRGRLFYNEQFFGPGTRLTVL.

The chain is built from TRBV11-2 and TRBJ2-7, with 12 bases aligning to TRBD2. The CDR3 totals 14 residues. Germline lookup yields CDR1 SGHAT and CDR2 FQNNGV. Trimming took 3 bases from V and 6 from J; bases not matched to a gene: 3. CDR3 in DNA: TGTGCCAGCAGCTTCCTAGCGGGAGGGGGCGAGCAGTACTTC. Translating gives CASSFLAGGGEQYF.

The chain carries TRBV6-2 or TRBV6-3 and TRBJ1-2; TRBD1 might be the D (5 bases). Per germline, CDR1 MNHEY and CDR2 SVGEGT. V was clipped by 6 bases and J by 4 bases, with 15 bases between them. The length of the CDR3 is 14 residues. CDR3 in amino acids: CASSLDMTLYGYTF. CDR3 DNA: TGTGCCAGCAGCCTGGACATGACCCTCTATGGCTACACCTTC.